This T cell receptor (beta chain) was observed in a study of shared clonotypes between healthy human individuals. Across the whole study: Per donor, three plates held CD4 naive cells, three held CD4 memory, two held CD8 naive and one held CD8 memory.

The repertoire was sequenced with immunoSEQ multiplex PCR; TCRdb's copy has only in-frame clones and lacks some. The sample has roughly 1,100,000 clones, around 74% seen once. This clone showed up just once. Per germline, CDR1 GTSNPN and CDR2 SVGIG (reference sequence). The CDR3 sequence is 13 residues long. The chain couples TRBV30 to TRBJ2-5; 7 bases align to TRBD1. The tail of the sequence fits TRBJ2-7 better, so the J call may be wrong. Sequences were obtained from memory CD4+ T cells sorted from blood. The subset here: CD45RA-negative fraction. This receptor was taken from a man between 18 and 35 years old in good health. CDR3 nucleotide sequence: TGTGCCTGGAGGCGACAGGGATCCTACGAGCAGTACTTC. Its translation: CAWRRQGSYEQYF.